Described below is a single T cell receptor (beta chain) sequence and its context. Its specificity is unknown. The data derive from a study of cytomegalovirus exposure and HLA in healthy donors. Study-wide points: Rarity held for most TCR sequences, but there were some public TCRs that occurred in many donors.

Primers included in the PCR were 60 Vbeta and 13 Jbeta primers. TCRdb keeps only in-frame clones here, not all; method: immunoSEQ multiplex PCR. The sample includes some 150,000 clones, roughly 73% seen only once; the top ten take around 3.4%. This CDR3 comprises 14 residues. CDR1 is MNHEY and CDR2 is SVGAGI in the germline V gene. The ends were cut back, 5 bases at V and 5 bases at J, with 16 bases in the middle. The gene calls are TRBV6-5 and TRBJ2-7; tentatively, D is TRBD2 (6 bases). The clonotype originates from a man aged 35 to 55 in good health and CMV-seronegative. The specimen sequenced was PBMCs. As DNA, the CDR3 is TGTGCCAGCAGTGAACAACCAGGGAGGAACGAGCAGTACTTC. Translating gives CASSEQPGRNEQYF.